These 17 T cell receptor beta chains share one sample of origin, sequenced in a study of shared clonotypes between healthy human individuals. Assay: immunoSEQ multiplex PCR; the TCRdb copy retains only in-frame clones and omits some. The data contain about 2.2 million clones, just over 90% of them seen just once; the ten biggest clones take up 1.5% to 2%. Cells designated naive CD8 were CD45RO-negative and were positively selected for CCR7, with terminally differentiated effector memory CD45RA+ cells excluded. Sample: naive CD8+ T cells from PBMCs. The receptors were gathered from a man aged 18-30 years in good health. Some clones in this sample may be carry-over from other donors' samples.

The V gene is TRBV7-9, the J gene TRBJ2-7; 8 bases agree with TRBD2. The CDR3 is made up of 12 amino acids. V gave up 5 bases and J gave up 7 bases; unmatched junction bases: 4. Looked up from germline, CDR1 is SEHNR and CDR2 is FQNEAQ (reference sequence). Written as DNA, the CDR3 is TGTGCCAGCAGCCGCATAGCGGGAGAGCAGTACTTC. Translating gives CASSRIAGEQYF.

V is TRBV18 and J is TRBJ2-5, with D perhaps TRBD1 (5 bases). V was cut by 2 bases and J by 2 bases, with 21 bases left in between. The CDR3 consists of 18 residues. Germline lookup yields CDR1 KGHSH and CDR2 LQKENI. CDR3 nucleotides: TGTGCCAGCTCACCAGTATTTGAACAGGACACCGATCAAGAGACCCAGTACTTC. This sequence encodes CASSPVFEQDTDQETQYF. Looking up the rest from reference TRBV18 and TRBJ2-5 gives the full variable domain: NAGVMQNPRHLVRRRGQEARLRCSPMKGHSHVYWYRQLPEEGLKFMVYLQKENIIDESGMPKERFSAEFPKEGPSILRIQQVVRGDSAAYFCASSPVFEQDTDQETQYFGPGTRLLVL.

V is TRBV5-5 and J is TRBJ2-7; 7 positions agree with TRBD1. The CDR3 is made up of 15 amino acids. The V and J ends lost 4 bases and 0 bases, in that order; junction bases with no gene match: 7. The V gene's germline CDR1 is SGHKS and CDR2 YYEKEE (reference sequence). The CDR3 reads CASSGAGTVSYEQYF. In DNA, the CDR3 is TGTGCCAGCAGCGGCGCCGGGACAGTCTCCTACGAGCAGTACTTC.

The genes are TRBV27 and TRBJ2-7; the match to TRBD1 covers 7 bases. CDR3 size: 18 residues. J lost 4 bases, V lost 6 bases, and 21 bases had no gene match. Per the germline V gene, CDR1 is MNHEY and CDR2 is SMNVEV (reference sequence). The CDR3 DNA reads as TGTGCCAGCAGATTACAGGGGCAGCGGCCAACCTTGCGATACGAGCAGTACTTC. It yields the protein CASRLQGQRPTLRYEQYF.

The rearrangement joins TRBV19 to TRBJ2-1, with 13 nucleotides matching TRBD2. Germline-derived CDR1 and CDR2 are LNHDA and SQIVND (reference sequence). V was pared by 4 bases and J by 6 bases, with 9 bases of the junction left unmatched. The CDR3 spans 17 residues. The CDR3 nucleotides are TGTGCCAGTAGTACCTCGGGACTAGCGGGACCCCTCAATGAGCAGTTCTTC. Its protein product is CASSTSGLAGPLNEQFF.

The chain is built from TRBV29-1 and TRBJ2-7, with TRBD2 identical over 11 bases. After removal of 7 bases from V and 4 bases from J, the junction contained 6 bases not matched to a gene. Germline V gene sequence: CDR1 SQVTM, CDR2 ANQGSEA. The CDR3 spans 13 residues. CDR3 residues: CSALSGRVYEQYF. The CDR3 bases are TGCAGCGCCCTTAGCGGGAGGGTTTACGAGCAGTACTTC.

This clone was counted between two and nine times. The chain carries TRBV7-3 and TRBJ2-2; D gene unclear. V lost 4 bases, J lost 6 bases, and 6 bases lay in between. The CDR3 length is 12 residues. Germline CDR1 and CDR2: SGHTA and FQGTGA. The CDR3 nucleotides are TGTGCCAGCAGCTCTTTATCCGGGGAGCTGTTTTTT. Translated: CASSSLSGELFF.

This chain links TRBV27 with TRBJ1-1; D ambiguous. The CDR3 consists of 12 residues. V lost 5 bases, J lost 11 bases, and 15 bases lay in between. Germline-derived CDR1 and CDR2 are MNHEY and SMNVEV (reference sequence). CDR3: CASSGGDLEAFF. Written as DNA, the CDR3 is TGTGCCAGCAGTGGAGGCGACCTTGAGGCTTTCTTT.

This sequence joins TRBV5-1 and TRBJ2-7, with a possible D match to TRBD1 (6 bases). Germline V lookup: CDR1 SGHRS, CDR2 YFSETQ. Trimming removed 1 base at V and 4 bases at J, with 21 bases between. This CDR3 is built from 17 residues. CDR3 DNA sequence: TGCGCCAGCAGCTTGCCCGGTGCCGGGCAGGGGATTTACGAGCAGTACTTC. It translates to CASSLPGAGQGIYEQYF.

Of note for this clone: This likely came from a read error, as a far larger clone is one base away. The sample carries other DNA sequences with the same CDR3. The chain links TRBV9 to TRBJ1-1, with D uncertain. The V and J ends lost 0 bases and 5 bases respectively, with 8 bases between them. Germline CDR1 and CDR2: SGDLS and YYNGEE. There are 13 residues in the CDR3. The CDR3 reads CASSVGGKTEAFF. CDR3 bases: TGTGCCAGCAGCGTAGGAGGGAAGACTGAAGCTTTCTTT.

This clone was recorded once. The CDR3 sequence: CASYSLTAYTEAFF. The CDR3 DNA is TGTGCCAGCTACAGCCTCACTGCATACACTGAAGCTTTCTTT. J is TRBJ1-1 and V is TRBV6-5, with D uncertain. Between the trimmed V and J ends, which lost 8 bases and 3 bases, there was a span of 16 bases. CDR1 is MNHEY, CDR2 SVGAGI, per germline. CDR3 length equals 14 residues.

The chain couples TRBV5-1 to TRBJ1-2; TRBD1 aligns across 7 bases. V lost 2 bases and J lost 5; bases outside the gene matches: 15. The CDR3 is made up of 17 amino acids. Per germline, CDR1 SGHRS and CDR2 YFSETQ. The CDR3 is CASSFTGIVTGMYGYTF. The CDR3 nucleotides read TGCGCCAGCAGCTTTACGGGGATCGTGACAGGGATGTATGGCTACACCTTC.

In this sample, this clone turned up a few times. CDR3 loop: CASSVTRNTEAFF. CDR3 nucleotide sequence: TGCGCCAGTTCGGTCACGCGGAACACTGAAGCTTTCTTT. This chain links TRBV10-2 with TRBJ1-1; D unresolved. The germline V gene has CDR1 WSHSY and CDR2 SAAADI. Trimming took 9 bases from V and 1 from J, leaving 12 bases between them. CDR3 length: 13 amino acids.

The chain uses TRBV5-1 and TRBJ2-7, with TRBD1 matching 9 bases. CDR3 length: 17 residues. The J segment lost 5 bases and the V segment lost 0 bases, leaving 12 bases of the junction unmatched. Germline values: CDR1 SGHRS, CDR2 YFSETQ. CDR3: CASSLGDGEGTGNEQYF. DNA for the CDR3: TGCGCCAGCAGCTTGGGAGATGGTGAGGGGACAGGGAACGAGCAGTACTTC.

This clone was picked up a small number of times. The CDR3 spells CASSDLVWNQPQHF. CDR3 coding DNA: TGTGCCAGTAGTGACCTTGTATGGAATCAGCCCCAGCATTTT. This sequence joins TRBV19 and TRBJ1-5; D gene uncertain. The CDR3 has 14 residues. The germline gives CDR1 LNHDA, CDR2 SQIVND (reference sequence). The V end lost 5 bases, the J end lost 4 bases, and 12 bases lay between the germline ends.

V and J are TRBV13 and TRBJ1-2; TRBD1 might be the D (6 bases). CDR3 size: 13 residues. The ends were cut back, 5 bases at V and 8 bases at J, with 15 bases in the middle. CDR1 is PRHDT and CDR2 is FYEKMQ in the germline V gene (reference sequence). The CDR3 DNA is TGTGCCAGCAGCCTTAGGGGGGCCCAGGGCTACACCTTC. Translating gives CASSLRGAQGYTF.

The chain links TRBV7-9 to TRBJ2-7; TRBD1 matches at 9 bases. Germline V CDR1 and CDR2: SEHNR, FQNEAQ (reference sequence). The CDR3 covers 15 residues. V lost 5 bases to trimming and J lost 5 bases; unmatched junction nucleotides: 10. The CDR3 bases are TGTGCCAGCAGCCCGTTGGGGGACAGGGTGCACGAGCAGTACTTC. Its translation: CASSPLGDRVHEQYF.